This T cell receptor (beta chain) comes out of a study of T cells after yellow fever vaccination. Whole-study context: Low-cell-number fractions were prepared with SMART-Seq v4 Ultra Low Input.

This clonotype was seen many times. Its target is unknown. Via MiXCR, TCRdb re-called the 5' RACE reads, giving one row per CDR3 protein. The sample carries more than 65,000 distinct CDR3 sequences, approximately 5% recorded once. Points from the study as a whole: Post-booster repertoires contained most primary-vaccination clones again (almost 97% CD4, around 88% CD8).

The ends lost 2 bases at V and 3 bases at J; junction bases unmatched: 2. The CDR3 length is 14 residues. Looked up from germline, CDR1 is KGHSY and CDR2 is FQNENV. This sequence was found in a man aged 18-30 years who received the YFV17D yellow fever vaccine. The specimen comprised CD4+ T cells sorted from PBMCs, sampled approximately 15 days after the first yellow fever vaccination. V and J are TRBV16 and TRBJ2-3; 7 bases are shared with TRBD1. In DNA form, the CDR3 reads TGTGCCAGCAGCCAAAACAGGGGAACAGATACGCAGTATTTT. Translating gives CASSQNRGTDTQYF.